What follows is one TCR beta chain and its context. This clonotype was recorded many times. The antigen it recognizes is unknown. No base qualities exist here, and no much larger clone lies one base off it. This record comes from a study of identical twins (dated by TCRdb to about 2016). Background on the whole study: To test whether fetal clonotypes persist, this study deep-sequenced TCR alpha and beta repertoires from monozygotic twins, from unrelated adults of various ages, and from cord blood. To rule out contamination, the twin experiments were replicated at different times with different library preparation protocols. Broad study findings and their caveats: Conclusions relied on cross-sectional statistical analysis, since the same donors could not be followed over many years. The excess sharing between twins in beta out-of-frame sequences was weaker because fewer shared sequences reduced the signal-to-noise ratio. Fewer insertions were carried by abundant cord blood beta clonotypes; a weaker similar trend was observed in young adult naive repertoires, while no such trend was observed in memory repertoires. Invariant T cells such as MAIT and iNKT could partly confound zero-insertion analyses, though diverse VJ usage argued against this for most clonotypes. Recombination models systematically underestimated out-of-frame TCR alpha sharing in monozygotic twins but agreed with sharing between unrelated individuals. Compared with coincidental sharing between unrelated individuals, an excess of low generation-probability sequences was observed among out-of-frame TCR alpha sequences shared between twins.

Every donor was a healthy Caucasian. Miltenyi CD45RO+ enrichment and human naive T-cell isolation kits were used to isolate memory (CD45RO+) and naive T cells from PBMC. V and J are truncated by 5 bases and 2 bases respectively, leaving an intervening sequence of 10 bases. CDR1 is given as DFQATT and CDR2 as SNEGSKA, both from the germline V gene (reference sequence). From the cysteine up to the phenylalanine, the CDR3 has a length of 13 residues. Only the CDR3 part of the read is kept: 39 bases, read in frame from the first base. Library preparation employed 5' RACE. The reads were generated on an Illumina HiSeq 2000. A universal primer binding site was introduced by template switching, and a unique molecular identifier was present in the final cDNA, enabling accurate counting of TCR cDNA molecules. First-strand cDNA for TCR alpha and beta chains was synthesized from specific primers in the conserved constant-segment region. To control for contamination, each cDNA library was double barcoded with a SMART-Mk sample barcode plus Illumina barcodes. Two successive PCR steps introduced TruSeq adapter sequences along with Illumina sample barcodes. The TCR alpha and beta cDNA libraries were sequenced on the Illumina HiSeq platform using custom primers. In the authors' own workflow: MiGEC processed the raw reads to extract unique molecular identifiers, while MiXCR was used to determine the CDR3 positions. For each individual, recombination models were inferred using an EM algorithm with the repgenHMM and IGoR tools. Shared clonotypes were analyzed with the tcR package in R, and sharing was normalized by the product of cloneset sizes. To study raw recombination without the effects of thymic and clonal selection, out-of-frame nonproductive sequences were analyzed. The raw public data were reprocessed by TCRdb itself: fastp quality trimming at Q25, MiXCR clonotype calling, in-frame beta chains only. Entries are consolidated by CDR3 protein sequence, retaining the most common genes and DNA. The V and J calls and clone size are TCRdb's, not the authors'. Recorded for this sample are 150,000 or so distinct CDR3 sequences; around 3.5% of them occurred a single time. The ten largest make up 8.1% of the sample.

The rearranged chain carries TRBV20-1 and TRBJ1-5; the D segment cannot be called with confidence. The sequence derives from a young man in good health. Sequencing was done on a sample of memory T cells sorted from blood. The cell subset or site label of this sample denotes: CD45RO+ enriched T cells. The DNA sequence is given as TGCAGTGCTGCCAGTGCGGGCAATCAGCCCCAGCATTTT. This translates into CSAASAGNQPQHF.